Included here is one TCR beta chain sequence, with context. The antigen is undetermined. One end of the junction varies from germline; a read error may be responsible. Germline CDR1 and CDR2: DFQATT and SNEGSKA (reference sequence). This CDR3 region has 17 residues. This record comes from a study of regulatory T cells in long-lasting Graves disease. Study outcomes and limitations: Persistent Graves' patients showed a TCR diversity that was lower than that of newly diagnosed ones.

Time point described: newly diagnosed GD, antithyroid drugs for less than 3 months. Researchers made the TCR library from RNA that was extracted from PBMCs. CDR3 regions were amplified by Arm-PCR using iRepertoire HTBI primers to build TCR beta libraries. Via MiXCR, TCRdb re-called the multiplex PCR reads, giving one row per CDR3 protein. The sample includes about 420,000 distinct CDR3 sequences, 16% of them seen just once. These data were also reused for a study on T cells in Graves' hyperthyroidism and ophthalmopathy. That work states: Separating ophthalmopathy from stable hyperthyroidism was achieved by a 13 V-J model.

The chain couples TRBV20-1 to TRBJ2-1; D possibly corresponds to TRBD2 (5 bases). The material sequenced was peripheral blood mononuclear cells (PBMCs), taken at new diagnosis, from a patient treated with antithyroid drugs. This clonotype was obtained from a woman aged 18-30 years with Graves disease. CDR3 residues: CSARDRPSYGSYHEQFF. The CDR3 DNA sequence: TGCAGTGCTAGAGATAGGCCTAGCTATGGTTCCTACCATGAGCAGTTCTTC.